Shown below are 21 T cell receptor beta chains from a single sample sequenced in a study of metastatic and nonmetastatic thyroid tumors. Thyroid surgery took place with no prior treatment in any patient. TCRdb re-analyzed the PCR reads through MiXCR. The sample shows more than 40,000 clones, roughly 24% of them seen only once. Specimen: tumor tissue. The origin of the receptors is a female donor with papillary thyroid cancer or a benign thyroid nodule (not recorded which). Some clones in this sample may be carry-over from other donors' samples.

This clone was found a few times. V is TRBV12-3 or TRBV12-4 and J is TRBJ2-7; no clear D gene. V lost 1 base and J lost 2, with 6 bases in between. The CDR3 is 13 amino acids. In DNA form, the CDR3 reads TGTGCCAGCAGTTTAGGGGGTCCCTACGAGCAGTACTTC. This gives the protein CASSLGGPYEQYF.

This clone has at least ten counts. The V gene is TRBV19, the J gene TRBJ1-5; D gene ambiguous. CDR3 length: 16 residues. Germline V CDR1 and CDR2: LNHDA, SQIVND (reference sequence). Trimming took 7 bases from V and 1 from J, leaving 17 bases between them. CDR3 region: CASNRGGVRSNQPQHF. The CDR3 region has the DNA TGTGCCAGTAACCGAGGTGGGGTTAGGAGCAATCAGCCCCAGCATTTT.

With regard to this clone: An end of the junction does not agree with germline; a read error may underlie this. The CDR3: CVSSQDQAVLETQYF. The CDR3, as DNA: TGTGTCAGCAGCCAAGATCAGGCGGTTTTAGAGACCCAGTACTTC. The J gene is TRBJ2-5, the V gene TRBV14; D not certain. Germline V gives CDR1 SGHDN, CDR2 FVKESK. The length of the CDR3 is 15 residues.

The sample holds many counts of this clone. The rearrangement links TRBV27 to TRBJ2-5; 7 bases fit TRBD2. J was trimmed by 5 bases and V by 1 base; bases with no gene match: 1. The CDR3 loop spans 13 amino acids. Germline assignment: CDR1 MNHEY and CDR2 SMNVEV (reference sequence). The CDR3 DNA follows: TGTGCCAGCAGTTTATGGCGGGGGGAGACCCAGTACTTC. Translated, it gives CASSLWRGETQYF.

This clone occurred a few times. The chain employs TRBV3-1 and TRBJ2-7; the match to TRBD1 covers 7 bases. This CDR3 region has 13 residues. Germline V lookup: CDR1 LGHDT, CDR2 YNNKEL (reference sequence). J lost 6 bases, V lost 4 bases, and 6 bases had no gene match. The CDR3 DNA is TGTGCCAGCAGCCTTGGGGCAGGGGGCGAGCAGTACTTC. This gives the protein CASSLGAGGEQYF.

V and J are TRBV20-1 and TRBJ1-1, with D tentatively TRBD1 (5 bases). This CDR3 spans 13 amino acids. Trimming removed 0 bases at V and 9 bases at J, with 14 bases between. CDR1 and CDR2 (germline): DFQATT, SNEGSKA (reference sequence). The CDR3 region is CSARDPSGTQAFF. The CDR3 DNA follows: TGCAGTGCTAGAGATCCTTCAGGGACGCAAGCTTTCTTT.

This clone was seen repeatedly, ten times or more. The V gene is TRBV6-5, the J gene TRBJ2-7, with 15 bases that match TRBD2. CDR3 length: 18 amino acids. Germline V CDR1 and CDR2: MNHEY, SVGAGI. Trimming at V came to 9 bases and at J to 2 bases, leaving 14 bases not matched to a gene. DNA of the CDR3: TGTGCCAGTGCCCTACAGGGACTAGCGGGAGGCCCTACCTACGAGCAGTACTTC. Its protein is CASALQGLAGGPTYEQYF.

This chain connects TRBV28 to TRBJ2-3, with 9 bases aligning to TRBD2. There are 17 residues in the CDR3. With 5 bases clipped from V and 2 bases from J, the junction kept 11 bases outside the gene matches. The germline V gene encodes CDR1 MDHEN and CDR2 SYDVKM. CDR3 sequence (DNA): TGTGCCAGCAGTGAGGAGGGTAGCGGGGGTGCCACAGATACGCAGTATTTT. Residues: CASSEEGSGGATDTQYF. Supplemented by reference TRBV28 and TRBJ2-3, the full variable domain reads DVKVTQSSRYLVKRTGEKVFLECVQDMDHENMFWYRQDPGLGLRLIYFSYDVKMKEKGDIPEGYSVSREKKERFSLILESASTNQTSMYLCASSEEGSGGATDTQYFGPGTRLTVL.

This clone was seen many times. V and J are TRBV3-1 and TRBJ2-1, with 7 bases matching TRBD1. The CDR3 sequence is 13 residues long. Germline assignment: CDR1 LGHDT and CDR2 YNNKEL (reference sequence). The J segment lost 8 bases and the V segment lost 4 bases, leaving 5 bases of the junction unmatched. The CDR3 DNA reads TGTGCCAGCAGCCTCAGACAGGGAGATGAGCAGTTCTTC. Translated, it gives CASSLRQGDEQFF.

The sample holds many counts of this clone. The chain carries TRBV30 and TRBJ2-7; TRBD1 is a possible D gene (6 bases). Trimming removed 3 bases from V and 4 bases from J, with 13 bases in between. The CDR3 runs 13 residues. Germline V lookup: CDR1 GTSNPN, CDR2 SVGIG (reference sequence). The CDR3 spells CAWRRGRGYEQYF. The CDR3 nucleotides read TGTGCCTGGAGGAGGGGCAGGGGTTACGAGCAGTACTTC.

This clone was recorded at least ten times. The chain recombines TRBV27 with TRBJ2-3; the D is unclear. CDR3 length: 14 amino acids. Germline CDR1 and CDR2: MNHEY and SMNVEV (reference sequence). V lost 0 bases and J 0 bases, leaving 4 bases between the germline ends. CDR3 DNA sequence: TGTGCCAGCAGTTTATCCGGGAGCACAGATACGCAGTATTTT. Encoded protein: CASSLSGSTDTQYF.

The genes are TRBV13 and TRBJ2-2, with D perhaps TRBD2 (5 bases). This CDR3 contains 14 residues. The V and J ends lost 7 bases and 6 bases respectively, with 15 bases between them. Germline loops: CDR1 PRHDT, CDR2 FYEKMQ (reference sequence). CDR3 residues: CASTLWGVPGELFF. The CDR3, as DNA: TGTGCCAGCACCCTCTGGGGAGTCCCCGGGGAGCTGTTTTTT.

This chain connects TRBV4-1 to TRBJ1-5; possibly TRBD1 for D (5 bases). The V gene lost 0 bases and the J gene lost 13 bases, with 16 bases spanning the gap. The CDR3 covers 14 residues. CDR1 and CDR2 (germline): MGHRA, YSYEKL. The DNA for the CDR3 is TGCGCCAGCAGCCAAGACGGGACCGCCTCGTCACAGCATTTT. It encodes CASSQDGTASSQHF.

The V call is TRBV20-1, the J call TRBJ1-3; D is unclear. The CDR3 runs to 17 residues. Germline V gene lookup returns CDR1 DFQATT and CDR2 SNEGSKA (reference sequence). Trimming pared 0 bases from V and 7 bases from J, leaving 22 bases between. CDR3 DNA sequence: TGCAGTGCTAGAGACATACCCGGGATGGTGGATAGTAACACCATATATTTT. Its protein is CSARDIPGMVDSNTIYF.

This clone was counted at least ten times. The chain is built from TRBV11-3 and TRBJ2-1, with 7 bases aligning to TRBD1. Germline CDR1 SGHNT, CDR2 YENEEA. The V gene end was trimmed by 6 bases and the J gene end by 7 bases; junction bases not matched to a gene: 3. The CDR3 runs to 12 residues. In DNA form, the CDR3 reads TGTGCCAGCAGTAGCAGGGGGAATGAGCAGTTCTTC. Translated, it gives CASSSRGNEQFF.

The rearrangement joins TRBV5-1 to TRBJ1-1, with D possibly being TRBD1 (6 bases). V was shortened by 4 bases and J by 4 bases, with 17 bases between the two germline ends. Germline CDR1 is SGHRS and CDR2 is YFSETQ. CDR3 length: 15 residues. The CDR3 reads CASSATGLGSTEAFF. As DNA, the CDR3 is TGCGCCAGCAGCGCTACAGGGTTAGGGAGCACTGAAGCTTTCTTT.

The genes are TRBV20-1 and TRBJ1-3; D is ambiguous. Looked up from germline, CDR1 is DFQATT and CDR2 is SNEGSKA (reference sequence). Trimming shortened V by 6 bases and J by 1 base, and 10 bases separated the two germline ends. The CDR3 is 13 residues long. CDR3 loop: CSALLNSGNTIYF. DNA for the CDR3: TGCAGTGCCCTACTAAATTCTGGAAACACCATATATTTT.

The rearrangement links TRBV7-6 to TRBJ2-7; possible D gene TRBD1, 5 bases. This CDR3 contains 13 residues. Germline loops: CDR1 SGHVS, CDR2 FNYEAQ. V lost 5 bases and J 1 base, leaving 9 bases between the germline ends. DNA of the CDR3: TGTGCCAGCAGCGAGTCAGGGTCCTACGAGCAGTACTTC. Translated, it gives CASSESGSYEQYF.

V usage is TRBV27 and J usage is TRBJ2-7; TRBD1 aligns across 9 bases. CDR3 length equals 16 residues. Trimming removed 2 bases from V and 3 bases from J; junction bases left unmatched: 8. Looked up from germline, CDR1 is MNHEY and CDR2 is SMNVEV (reference sequence). The CDR3 bases are TGTGCCAGCAGTTTACTCCCCGGACAGGGGAACTACGAGCAGTACTTC. This gives the protein CASSLLPGQGNYEQYF.

This clone has only a few counts. The chain recombines TRBV6-1 with TRBJ2-7; D ambiguous. Trimming stripped 2 bases from V and 2 bases from J, with 4 bases between. The length of the CDR3 is 12 residues. The germline gives CDR1 MNHNS, CDR2 SASEGT. CDR3 DNA sequence: TGTGCCAGCAGTGAACAAACCTACGAGCAGTACTTC. Amino acids: CASSEQTYEQYF.

This clone was counted many times. This rearrangement joins TRBV6-4 to TRBJ1-1, with D maybe TRBD1 (5 bases). The V gene's germline CDR1 is MRHNA and CDR2 SNTAGT. V shed 2 bases and J shed 1 base, with 8 bases lying between them. The CDR3 sequence is 14 residues long. CDR3 coding DNA: TGTGCCAGCAGTGACGGTGGGGGGAACACTGAAGCTTTCTTT. The encoded protein is CASSDGGGNTEAFF.